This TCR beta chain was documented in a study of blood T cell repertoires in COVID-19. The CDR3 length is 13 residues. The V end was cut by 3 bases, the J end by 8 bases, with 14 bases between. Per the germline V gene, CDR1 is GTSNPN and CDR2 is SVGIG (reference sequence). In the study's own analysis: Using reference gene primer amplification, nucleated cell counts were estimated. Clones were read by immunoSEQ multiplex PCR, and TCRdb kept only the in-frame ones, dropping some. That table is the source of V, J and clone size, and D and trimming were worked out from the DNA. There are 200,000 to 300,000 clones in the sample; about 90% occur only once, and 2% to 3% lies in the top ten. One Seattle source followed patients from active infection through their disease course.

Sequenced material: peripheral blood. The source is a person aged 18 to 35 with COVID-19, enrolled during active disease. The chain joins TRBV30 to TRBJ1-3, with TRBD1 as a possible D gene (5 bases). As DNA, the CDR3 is TGTGCCTGGAGCGGTCTTTGGGGCGACACCATATATTTT. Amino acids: CAWSGLWGDTIYF.